Listed here are 14 T cell receptor beta chains from one sample, sequenced in a study of B cell selection in AIRE deficiency. The data were produced by immunoSEQ multiplex PCR, yet TCRdb's version contains in-frame clones alone and is incomplete. This table holds 20,000 to 25,000 clones, around 97% found once. CD4+CD127+ cells were sorted as the conventional CD4 T cells. Material: conventional CD4+ T cells sorted from PBMCs. These receptors were obtained from a human donor with AIRE deficiency.

V usage is TRBV11-3 and J usage is TRBJ2-1; D uncertain. Trimming stripped 5 bases from V and 7 bases from J, with 6 bases between. Looked up from germline, CDR1 is SGHNT and CDR2 is YENEEA. The CDR3 runs to 11 residues. DNA of the CDR3: TGTGCCAGCAGCCCGCGAAATGAGCAGTTCTTC. Translation: CASSPRNEQFF.

V and J are TRBV5-6 and TRBJ2-7, with D possibly TRBD1 on 6 matching bases. This CDR3 contains 16 residues. The V end lost 3 bases, the J end lost 0 bases, and 16 bases lay between the germline ends. The germline V gene has CDR1 SGHDT and CDR2 YYEEEE. This CDR3 reads CASSSLDRDSSYEQYF. The CDR3 region has the DNA TGTGCCAGCAGCTCCTTGGACAGAGATAGCTCCTACGAGCAGTACTTC. The full variable domain, completed using reference TRBV5-6 and TRBJ2-7, is DAGVTQSPTHLIKTRGQQVTLRCSPKSGHDTVSWYQQALGQGPQFIFQYYEEEERQRGNFPDRFSGHQFPNYSSELNVNALLLGDSALYLCASSSLDRDSSYEQYFGPGTRLTVT.

CDR3 protein: CASSLADRVNEKLFF. The CDR3 DNA reads TGCGCCAGCAGCCTTGCGGACAGGGTAAATGAAAAACTGTTTTTT. V gene TRBV5-1 combines with J gene TRBJ1-4, with TRBD1 matching over 8 bases. J lost 5 bases, V lost 4 bases, and 7 bases had no gene match. This CDR3 has 15 amino acids. The germline gives CDR1 SGHRS, CDR2 YFSETQ.

This clone was seen just once. This chain connects TRBV27 to TRBJ2-2, with D perhaps matching TRBD1 (6 bases). Trimming cost V 4 bases and J 2 bases, with 17 bases left between them. The CDR3 loop spans 17 amino acids. Germline values: CDR1 MNHEY, CDR2 SMNVEV (reference sequence). This chain's CDR3 is CASSWMRTVGNTGELFF. In nucleotides, the CDR3 is TGTGCCAGCAGTTGGATGAGGACAGTGGGAAACACCGGGGAGCTGTTTTTT.

The chain recombines TRBV11-2 with TRBJ2-7, with 8 bases aligning to TRBD2. After removal of 3 bases from V and 4 bases from J, the junction contained 8 bases not matched to a gene. The CDR3 is 15 residues long. In germline, CDR1 is SGHAT, CDR2 FQNNGV. DNA of the CDR3: TGTGCCAGCAGCTTTCTAGCGGGTCAAGTTTACGAGCAGTACTTC. It specifies CASSFLAGQVYEQYF.

V is TRBV5-4 and J is TRBJ1-1; D ambiguous. Germline CDR1 and CDR2: SGHNT and YYREEE (reference sequence). The CDR3 is 13 residues long. The ends were cut back, 0 bases at V and 3 bases at J, with 6 bases in the middle. CDR3 sequence reads: CASSLDSHTEAFF. DNA for the CDR3: TGTGCCAGCAGCTTGGATAGCCACACTGAAGCTTTCTTT.

This chain connects TRBV15 to TRBJ2-3; perhaps D is TRBD1 or TRBD2 (5 bases each). CDR3 length: 17 amino acids. Per germline, CDR1 LNHNV and CDR2 YYDKDF (reference sequence). Trimming cost V 0 bases and J 0 bases, with 13 bases left between them. The CDR3 sequence: CATSRERGPPSTDTQYF. The CDR3 DNA is TGTGCCACCAGCAGAGAGAGGGGTCCCCCTAGCACAGATACGCAGTATTTT.

This chain's CDR3 is CASSLELHFVEQFF. The CDR3 nucleotides read TGTGCCAGCAGCTTAGAGCTCCATTTCGTGGAGCAGTTCTTC. V is TRBV11-2 and J is TRBJ2-1; D not certain. Looked up from germline, CDR1 is SGHAT and CDR2 is FQNNGV. The CDR3 length is 14 residues. Trimming took 0 bases from V and 10 from J, leaving 13 bases between them.

Only one count was recorded for this clone. The chain carries TRBV19 and TRBJ2-6; D gene ambiguous. Germline V gene sequence: CDR1 LNHDA, CDR2 SQIVND (reference sequence). Trimming stripped 5 bases from V and 1 base from J, with 9 bases between. This CDR3 has 15 residues. As DNA, the CDR3 is TGTGCCAGTAGTCCACGGATTTCTGGGGCCAACGTCCTGACTTTC. This translates into CASSPRISGANVLTF.

The chain is built from TRBV4-3 and TRBJ1-1; the D gene is possibly TRBD1 (6 bases). Looked up from germline, CDR1 is LGHNA and CDR2 is YSLEER. V lost 0 bases, J lost 4 bases, and 9 bases lay in between. The CDR3 has 14 residues. CDR3 region: CASSQERGSTEAFF. Written as DNA, the CDR3 is TGCGCCAGCAGCCAAGAAAGGGGGTCCACTGAAGCTTTCTTT.

This clone appeared a single time. V is TRBV18 and J is TRBJ1-2; D gene ambiguous. Germline V CDR1 and CDR2: KGHSH, LQKENI. The V end was cut by 4 bases, the J end by 2 bases, with 8 bases between. The CDR3 has 13 amino acids. The CDR3 reads CASSQTDNYGYTF. The CDR3, as DNA: TGTGCCAGCTCACAAACTGACAACTATGGCTACACCTTC.

This rearrangement joins TRBV7-8 to TRBJ1-1; weak D call: TRBD1 (5 bases). CDR1 and CDR2 (germline): SGHVS, FQNEAQ. V lost 2 bases and J lost 0, with 10 bases in between. The CDR3 covers 15 residues. CDR3 region: CASSLLAGMNTEAFF. The CDR3 coding sequence is TGTGCCAGCAGCTTATTAGCAGGGATGAACACTGAAGCTTTCTTT.

The chain combines TRBV19 with TRBJ1-2; D might be TRBD1 (5 bases). The CDR3 has 15 residues. V lost 4 bases and J lost 0, with 12 bases in between. Germline loops: CDR1 LNHDA, CDR2 SQIVND (reference sequence). DNA of the CDR3: TGTGCCAGTAGTAGAGACAGAAATCCTAACTATGGCTACACCTTC. This encodes CASSRDRNPNYGYTF. The full variable domain, its missing parts supplied by reference TRBV19 and TRBJ1-2, is DGGITQSPKYLFRKEGQNVTLSCEQNLNHDAMYWYRQDPGQGLRLIYYSQIVNDFQKGDIAEGYSVSREKKESFPLTVTSAQKNPTAFYLCASSRDRNPNYGYTFGSGTRLTVV.

The J gene is TRBJ2-5, the V gene TRBV18, with TRBD1 matching over 9 bases. Germline V gene lookup returns CDR1 KGHSH and CDR2 LQKENI. The CDR3 is made up of 14 amino acids. The V gene end was trimmed by 4 bases and the J gene end by 2 bases; junction bases not matched to a gene: 2. As DNA, the CDR3 is TGTGCCAGCTCACAAGACAGGGGGCAAGAGACCCAGTACTTC. Translation: CASSQDRGQETQYF. The full variable domain, its missing parts supplied by reference TRBV18 and TRBJ2-5, is NAGVMQNPRHLVRRRGQEARLRCSPMKGHSHVYWYRQLPEEGLKFMVYLQKENIIDESGMPKERFSAEFPKEGPSILRIQQVVRGDSAAYFCASSQDRGQETQYFGPGTRLLVL.